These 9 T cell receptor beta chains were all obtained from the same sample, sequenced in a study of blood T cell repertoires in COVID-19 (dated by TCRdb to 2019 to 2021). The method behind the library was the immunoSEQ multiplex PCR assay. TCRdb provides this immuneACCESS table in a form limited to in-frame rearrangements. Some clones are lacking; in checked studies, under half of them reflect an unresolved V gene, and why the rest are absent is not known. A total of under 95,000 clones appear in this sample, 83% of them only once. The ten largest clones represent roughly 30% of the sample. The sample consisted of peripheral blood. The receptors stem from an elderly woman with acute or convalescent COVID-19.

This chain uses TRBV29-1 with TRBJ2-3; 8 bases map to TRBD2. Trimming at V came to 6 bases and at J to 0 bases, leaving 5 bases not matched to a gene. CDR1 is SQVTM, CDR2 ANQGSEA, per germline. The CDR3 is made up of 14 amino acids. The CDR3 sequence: CSVATSASTDTQYF. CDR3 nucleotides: TGCAGCGTCGCGACTAGCGCCAGCACAGATACGCAGTATTTT.

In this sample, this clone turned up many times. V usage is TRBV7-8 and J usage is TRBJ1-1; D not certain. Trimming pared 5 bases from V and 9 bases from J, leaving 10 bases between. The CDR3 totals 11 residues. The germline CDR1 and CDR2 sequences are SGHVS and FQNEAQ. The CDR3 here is CASSPKAQAFF. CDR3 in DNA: TGTGCCAGCAGCCCCAAAGCCCAAGCTTTCTTT.

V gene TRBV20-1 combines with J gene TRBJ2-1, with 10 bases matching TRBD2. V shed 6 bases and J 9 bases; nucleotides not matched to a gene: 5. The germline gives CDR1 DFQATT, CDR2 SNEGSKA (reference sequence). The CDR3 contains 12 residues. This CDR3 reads CSASSGGSEQFF. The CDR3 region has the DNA TGCAGTGCAAGTAGCGGGGGGTCTGAGCAGTTCTTC.

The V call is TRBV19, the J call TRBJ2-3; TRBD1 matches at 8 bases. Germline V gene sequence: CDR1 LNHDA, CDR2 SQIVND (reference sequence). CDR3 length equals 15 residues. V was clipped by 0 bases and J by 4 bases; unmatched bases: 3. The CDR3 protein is CASSIETGGADTQYF. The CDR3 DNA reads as TGTGCCAGTAGTATAGAAACAGGGGGTGCAGATACGCAGTATTTT.

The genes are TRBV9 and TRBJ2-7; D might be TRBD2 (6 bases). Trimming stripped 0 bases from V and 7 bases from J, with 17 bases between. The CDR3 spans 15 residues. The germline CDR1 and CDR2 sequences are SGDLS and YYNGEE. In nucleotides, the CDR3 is TGTGCCAGCAGCGTAGATAGCGGAGGAAAGGAGGAGCAGTACTTC. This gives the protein CASSVDSGGKEEQYF.

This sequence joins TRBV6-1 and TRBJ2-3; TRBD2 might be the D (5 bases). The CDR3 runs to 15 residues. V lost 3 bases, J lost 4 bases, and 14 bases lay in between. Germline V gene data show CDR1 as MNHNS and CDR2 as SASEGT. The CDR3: CASSERASRSDTQYF. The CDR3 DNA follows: TGTGCCAGCAGTGAGCGGGCTAGTCGATCAGATACGCAGTATTTT.

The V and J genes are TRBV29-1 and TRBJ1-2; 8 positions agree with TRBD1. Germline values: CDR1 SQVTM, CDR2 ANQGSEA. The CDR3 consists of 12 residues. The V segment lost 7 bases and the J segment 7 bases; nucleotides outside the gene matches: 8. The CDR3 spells CSAVQGGGGYTF. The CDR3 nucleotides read TGCAGCGCCGTACAGGGGGGTGGTGGCTACACCTTC. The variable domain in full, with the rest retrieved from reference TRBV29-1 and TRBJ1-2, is SAVISQKPSRDICQRGTSLTIQCQVDSQVTMMFWYRQQPGQSLTLIATANQGSEATYESGFVIDKFPISRPNLTFSTLTVSNMSPEDSSIYLCSAVQGGGGYTFGSGTRLTVV.

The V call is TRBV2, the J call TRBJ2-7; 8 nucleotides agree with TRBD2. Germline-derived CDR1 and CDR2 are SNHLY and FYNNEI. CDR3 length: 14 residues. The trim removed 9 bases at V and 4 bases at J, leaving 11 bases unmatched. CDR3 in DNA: TGTGCCAGTAAACTAGCGGAGATTCGGTACGAGCAGTACTTC. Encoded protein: CASKLAEIRYEQYF. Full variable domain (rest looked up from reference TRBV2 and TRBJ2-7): EPEVTQTPSHQVTQMGQEVILRCVPISNHLYFYWYRQILGQKVEFLVSFYNNEISEKSEIFDDQFSVERPDGSNFTLKIRSTKLEDSAMYFCASKLAEIRYEQYFGPGTRLTVT.

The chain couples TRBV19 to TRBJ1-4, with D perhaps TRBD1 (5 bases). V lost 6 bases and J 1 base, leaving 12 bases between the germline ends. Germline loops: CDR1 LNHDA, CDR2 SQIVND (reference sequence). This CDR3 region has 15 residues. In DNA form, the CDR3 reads TGTGCCAGTAGGACAAACGGGGGAACTAATGAAAAACTGTTTTTT. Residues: CASRTNGGTNEKLFF.